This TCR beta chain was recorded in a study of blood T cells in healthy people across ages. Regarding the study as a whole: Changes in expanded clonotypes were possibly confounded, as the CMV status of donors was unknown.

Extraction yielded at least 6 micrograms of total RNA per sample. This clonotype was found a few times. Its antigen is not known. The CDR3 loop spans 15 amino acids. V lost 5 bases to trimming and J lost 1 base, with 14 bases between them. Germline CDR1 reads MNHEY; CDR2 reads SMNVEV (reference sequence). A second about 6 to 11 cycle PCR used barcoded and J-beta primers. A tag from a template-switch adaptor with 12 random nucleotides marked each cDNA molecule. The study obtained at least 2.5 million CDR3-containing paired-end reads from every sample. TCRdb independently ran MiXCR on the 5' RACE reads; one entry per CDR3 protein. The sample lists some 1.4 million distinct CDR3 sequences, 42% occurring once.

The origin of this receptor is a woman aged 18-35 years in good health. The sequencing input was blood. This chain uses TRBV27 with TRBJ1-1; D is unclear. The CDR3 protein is CASSPIPGRNTEAFF. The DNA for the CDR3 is TGTGCCAGCAGTCCGATTCCGGGCCGGAACACTGAAGCTTTCTTT.